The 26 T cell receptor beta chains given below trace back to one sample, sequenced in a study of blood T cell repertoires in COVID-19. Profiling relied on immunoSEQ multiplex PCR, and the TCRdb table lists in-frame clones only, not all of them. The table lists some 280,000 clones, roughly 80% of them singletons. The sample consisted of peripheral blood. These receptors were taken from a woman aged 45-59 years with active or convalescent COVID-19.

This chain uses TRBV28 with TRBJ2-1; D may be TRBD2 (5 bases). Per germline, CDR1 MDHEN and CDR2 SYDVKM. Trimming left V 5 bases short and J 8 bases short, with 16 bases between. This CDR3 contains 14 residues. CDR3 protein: CASSPSGRSDEQFF. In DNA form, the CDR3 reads TGTGCCAGCAGTCCTTCGGGGAGAAGCGATGAGCAGTTCTTC.

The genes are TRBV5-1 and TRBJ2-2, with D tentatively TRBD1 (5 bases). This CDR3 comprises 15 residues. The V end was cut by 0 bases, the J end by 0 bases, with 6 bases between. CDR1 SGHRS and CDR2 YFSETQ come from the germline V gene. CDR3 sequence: CASSLGTPNTGELFF. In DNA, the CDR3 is TGCGCCAGCAGCTTGGGGACACCGAACACCGGGGAGCTGTTTTTT.

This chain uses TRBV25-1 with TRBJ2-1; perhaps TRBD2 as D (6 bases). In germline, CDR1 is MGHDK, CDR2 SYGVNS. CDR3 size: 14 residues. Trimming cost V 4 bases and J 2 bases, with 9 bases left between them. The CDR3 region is CASSGQRAYNEQFF. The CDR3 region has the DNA TGTGCCAGCAGTGGCCAGCGGGCCTACAATGAGCAGTTCTTC.

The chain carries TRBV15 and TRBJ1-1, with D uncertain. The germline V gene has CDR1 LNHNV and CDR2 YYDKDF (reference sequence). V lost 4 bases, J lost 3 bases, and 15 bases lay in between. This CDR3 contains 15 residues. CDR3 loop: CATSNQETLHTEAFF. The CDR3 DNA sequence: TGTGCCACCAGCAACCAGGAAACCCTACACACTGAAGCTTTCTTT.

The CDR3 DNA is TGCGCCAGCCTACAGGGGGCCGGAGAAAAACTGTTTTTT. Translation gives CASLQGAGEKLFF. The chain couples TRBV4-1 to TRBJ1-4; 9 nucleotides align to TRBD1. Germline-derived CDR1 and CDR2 are MGHRA and YSYEKL. J lost 8 bases, V lost 8 bases, and 6 bases had no gene match. CDR3 length: 13 amino acids.

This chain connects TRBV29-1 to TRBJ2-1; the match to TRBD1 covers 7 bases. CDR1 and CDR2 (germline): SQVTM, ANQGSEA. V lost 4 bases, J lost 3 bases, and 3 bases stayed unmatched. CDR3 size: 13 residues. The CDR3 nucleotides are TGCAGCGTTGGGACAGGCTTCTACAATGAGCAGTTCTTC. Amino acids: CSVGTGFYNEQFF.

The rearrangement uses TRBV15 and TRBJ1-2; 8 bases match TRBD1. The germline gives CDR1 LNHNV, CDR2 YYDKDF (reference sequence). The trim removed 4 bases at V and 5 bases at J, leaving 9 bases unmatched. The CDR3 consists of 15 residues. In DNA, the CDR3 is TGTGCCACCAGCACCGGACAGGGAGGTGGATATGGCTACACCTTC. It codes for CATSTGQGGGYGYTF.

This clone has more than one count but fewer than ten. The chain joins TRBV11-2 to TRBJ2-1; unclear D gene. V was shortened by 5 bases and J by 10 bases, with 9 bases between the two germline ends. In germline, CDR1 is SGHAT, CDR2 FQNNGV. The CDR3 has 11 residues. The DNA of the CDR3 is TGTGCCAGCAGCCAAGAGTACGAGCAGTTCTTC. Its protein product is CASSQEYEQFF.

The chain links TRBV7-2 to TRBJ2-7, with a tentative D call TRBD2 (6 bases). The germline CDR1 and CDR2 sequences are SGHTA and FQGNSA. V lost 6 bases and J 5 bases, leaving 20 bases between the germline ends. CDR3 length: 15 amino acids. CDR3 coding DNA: TGTGCCAGCAGGCCGGGGGACTTCCGAGGCCACGAGCAGTACTTC. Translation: CASRPGDFRGHEQYF. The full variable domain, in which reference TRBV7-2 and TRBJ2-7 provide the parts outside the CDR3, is GAGVSQSPSNKVTEKGKDVELRCDPISGHTALYWYRQSLGQGLEFLIYFQGNSAPDKSGLPSDRFSAERTGGSVSTLTIQRTQQEDSAVYLCASRPGDFRGHEQYFGPGTRLTVT.

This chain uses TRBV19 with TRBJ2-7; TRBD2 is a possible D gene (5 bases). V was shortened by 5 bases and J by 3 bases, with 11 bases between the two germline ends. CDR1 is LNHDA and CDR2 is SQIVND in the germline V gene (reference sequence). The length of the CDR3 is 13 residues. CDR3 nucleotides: TGTGCCAGTAGTTCCCGGGATTTCTACGAGCAGTACTTC. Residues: CASSSRDFYEQYF.

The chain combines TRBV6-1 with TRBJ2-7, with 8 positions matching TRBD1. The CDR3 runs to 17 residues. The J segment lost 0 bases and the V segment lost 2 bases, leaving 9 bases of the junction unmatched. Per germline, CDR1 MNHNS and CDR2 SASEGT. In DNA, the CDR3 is TGTGCCAGCAGTGAAAGGTTAACAGGGGGTAGCTCCTACGAGCAGTACTTC. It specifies CASSERLTGGSSYEQYF.

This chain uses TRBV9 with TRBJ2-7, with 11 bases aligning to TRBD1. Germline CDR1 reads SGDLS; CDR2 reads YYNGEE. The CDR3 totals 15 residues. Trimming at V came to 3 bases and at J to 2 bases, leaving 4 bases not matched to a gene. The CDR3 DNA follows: TGTGCCAGCAGCGATGGACAGGGGGCCCCCTACGAGCAGTACTTC. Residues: CASSDGQGAPYEQYF.

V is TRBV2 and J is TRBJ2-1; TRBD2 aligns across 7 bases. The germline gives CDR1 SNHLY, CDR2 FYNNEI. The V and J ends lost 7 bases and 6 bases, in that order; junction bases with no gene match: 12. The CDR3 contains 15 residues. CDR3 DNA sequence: TGTGCCAGCACCCCCCTGGGAGGGATCAGCAATGAGCAGTTCTTC. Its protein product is CASTPLGGISNEQFF. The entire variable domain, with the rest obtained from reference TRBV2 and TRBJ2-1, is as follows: EPEVTQTPSHQVTQMGQEVILRCVPISNHLYFYWYRQILGQKVEFLVSFYNNEISEKSEIFDDQFSVERPDGSNFTLKIRSTKLEDSAMYFCASTPLGGISNEQFFGPGTRLTVL.

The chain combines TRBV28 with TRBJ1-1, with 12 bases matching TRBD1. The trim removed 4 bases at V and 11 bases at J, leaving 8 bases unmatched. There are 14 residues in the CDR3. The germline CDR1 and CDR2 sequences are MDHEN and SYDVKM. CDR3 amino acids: CASSWDRGRARAFF. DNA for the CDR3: TGTGCCAGCAGTTGGGACAGGGGGCGAGCCAGGGCTTTCTTT.

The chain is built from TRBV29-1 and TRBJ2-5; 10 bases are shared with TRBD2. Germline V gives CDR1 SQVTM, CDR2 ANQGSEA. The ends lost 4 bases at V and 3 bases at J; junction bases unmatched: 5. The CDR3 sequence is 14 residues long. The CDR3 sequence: CSVVGLASEETQYF. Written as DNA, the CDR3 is TGCAGCGTTGTGGGACTAGCGTCCGAAGAGACCCAGTACTTC.

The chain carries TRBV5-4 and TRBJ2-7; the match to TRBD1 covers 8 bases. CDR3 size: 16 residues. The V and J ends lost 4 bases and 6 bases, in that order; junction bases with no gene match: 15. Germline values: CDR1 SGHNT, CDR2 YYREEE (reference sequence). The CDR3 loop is CASSPSLTGEQAEQYF. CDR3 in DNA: TGTGCCAGCAGCCCCTCACTGACAGGGGAACAGGCCGAGCAGTACTTC.

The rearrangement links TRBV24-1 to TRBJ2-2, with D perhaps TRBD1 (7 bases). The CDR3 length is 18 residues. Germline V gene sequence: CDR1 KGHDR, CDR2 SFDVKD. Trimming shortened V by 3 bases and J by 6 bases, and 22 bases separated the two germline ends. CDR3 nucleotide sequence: TGTGCCACCAGTGATCTCCCGGCGACAGGGTGGGAGGCCGGGGAGCTGTTTTTT. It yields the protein CATSDLPATGWEAGELFF.

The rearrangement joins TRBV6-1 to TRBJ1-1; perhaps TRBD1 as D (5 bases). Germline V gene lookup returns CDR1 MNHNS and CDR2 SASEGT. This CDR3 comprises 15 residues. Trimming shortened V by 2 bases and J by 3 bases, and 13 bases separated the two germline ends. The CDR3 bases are TGTGCCAGCAGTGAACTTCGTCCGGGGGACACTGAAGCTTTCTTT. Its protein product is CASSELRPGDTEAFF.

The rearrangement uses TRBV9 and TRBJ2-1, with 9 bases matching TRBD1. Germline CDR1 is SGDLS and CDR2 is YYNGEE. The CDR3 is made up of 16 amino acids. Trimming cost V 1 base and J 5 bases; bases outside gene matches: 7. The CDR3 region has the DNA TGTGCCAGCAGCGTAAAAACACAGGGGGCCGACAATGAGCAGTTCTTC. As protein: CASSVKTQGADNEQFF.

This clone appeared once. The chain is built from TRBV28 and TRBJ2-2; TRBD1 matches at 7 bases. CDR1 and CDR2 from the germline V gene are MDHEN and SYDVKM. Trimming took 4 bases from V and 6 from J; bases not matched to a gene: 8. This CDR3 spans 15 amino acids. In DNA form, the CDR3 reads TGTGCCAGCAGTTATAACAGGGGTCGGTCCGGGGAGCTGTTTTTT. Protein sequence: CASSYNRGRSGELFF.

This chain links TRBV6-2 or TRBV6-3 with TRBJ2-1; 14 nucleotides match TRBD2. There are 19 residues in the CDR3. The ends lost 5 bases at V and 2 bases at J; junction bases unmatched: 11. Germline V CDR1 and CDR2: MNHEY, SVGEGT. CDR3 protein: CASSLGLAGAGRAYNEQFF. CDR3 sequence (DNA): TGTGCCAGCAGTCTGGGACTAGCGGGAGCCGGGAGGGCCTACAATGAGCAGTTCTTC.

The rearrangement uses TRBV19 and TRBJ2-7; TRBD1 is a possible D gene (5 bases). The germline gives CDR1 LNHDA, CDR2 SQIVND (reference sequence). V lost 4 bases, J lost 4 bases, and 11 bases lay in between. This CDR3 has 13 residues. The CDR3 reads CASSKRQPYEQYF. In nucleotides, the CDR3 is TGTGCCAGTAGTAAACGACAGCCTTACGAGCAGTACTTC.

DNA of the CDR3: TGCGCCAGCAGCCAAGAAAGGGACGGACAGGGAACTAACTATGGCTACACCTTC. Protein: CASSQERDGQGTNYGYTF. The chain couples TRBV4-1 to TRBJ1-2; 8 bases are shared with TRBD1. This CDR3 comprises 18 residues. V lost 0 bases, J lost 0 bases, and 9 bases stayed unmatched. From germline, CDR1 is MGHRA and CDR2 YSYEKL.

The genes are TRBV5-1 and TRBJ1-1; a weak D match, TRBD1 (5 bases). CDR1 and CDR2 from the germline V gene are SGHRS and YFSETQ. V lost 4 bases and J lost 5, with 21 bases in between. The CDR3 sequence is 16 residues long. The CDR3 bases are TGCGCCAGCAGCATTGACATCCTTAGGGGTGATACTGAAGCTTTCTTT. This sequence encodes CASSIDILRGDTEAFF.

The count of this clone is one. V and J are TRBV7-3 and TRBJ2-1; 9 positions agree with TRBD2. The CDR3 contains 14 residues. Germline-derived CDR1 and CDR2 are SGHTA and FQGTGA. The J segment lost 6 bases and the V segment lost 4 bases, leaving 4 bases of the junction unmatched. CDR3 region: CASSSRREGNEQFF. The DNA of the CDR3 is TGTGCCAGCAGCTCCAGGCGGGAGGGCAATGAGCAGTTCTTC.

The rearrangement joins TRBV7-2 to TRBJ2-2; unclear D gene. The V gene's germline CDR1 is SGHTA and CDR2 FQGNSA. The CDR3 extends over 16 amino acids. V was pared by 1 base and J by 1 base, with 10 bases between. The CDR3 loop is CASSLGRSRNTGELFF. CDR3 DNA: TGTGCCAGCAGCTTAGGGCGGAGCCGGAACACCGGGGAGCTGTTTTTT.